The 3 T cell receptor beta chains presented below share a single source sample, sequenced in a study of blood T cell repertoires in COVID-19. Here immunoSEQ multiplex PCR was the method, and the copy in TCRdb shows in-frame clones only, minus some. The sample contains about 320,000 clones, around 88% of which appear only once. Sequenced: peripheral blood. Receptor source: a woman aged 30 to 39 with COVID-19, enrolled during active disease.

The CDR3 spells CSVGGGTRRYGYTF. CDR3 sequence (DNA): TGCAGCGTTGGGGGGGGCACCCGGCGGTATGGCTACACCTTC. The chain combines TRBV29-1 with TRBJ1-2, with TRBD1 as a possible D gene (6 bases). Trimming left V 4 bases short and J 5 bases short, with 17 bases between. The CDR3 totals 14 residues. Germline CDR1 and CDR2: SQVTM and ANQGSEA. Together with reference TRBV29-1 and TRBJ1-2, the CDR3 gives the full variable domain: SAVISQKPSRDICQRGTSLTIQCQVDSQVTMMFWYRQQPGQSLTLIATANQGSEATYESGFVIDKFPISRPNLTFSTLTVSNMSPEDSSIYLCSVGGGTRRYGYTFGSGTRLTVV.

The chain is built from TRBV11-3 and TRBJ2-5; tentative D call: TRBD2 (6 bases). Germline loops: CDR1 SGHNT, CDR2 YENEEA. V was pared by 6 bases and J by 2 bases, with 10 bases between. This CDR3 contains 13 residues. The chain's CDR3 is CASRMEGQETQYF. Written as DNA, the CDR3 is TGTGCCAGCAGGATGGAGGGGCAAGAGACCCAGTACTTC.

V and J are TRBV3-1 (or the pseudogene TRBV3-2) and TRBJ2-5, with a tentative D call TRBD1 (5 bases). The V end was cut by 8 bases, the J end by 2 bases, with 9 bases between. Germline assignment: CDR1 LGHDT and CDR2 YNNKEL (reference sequence). The CDR3 sequence is 12 residues long. CDR3 coding DNA: TGTGCCAGCTTGGGGCTGCAAGAGACCCAGTACTTC. Protein: CASLGLQETQYF.